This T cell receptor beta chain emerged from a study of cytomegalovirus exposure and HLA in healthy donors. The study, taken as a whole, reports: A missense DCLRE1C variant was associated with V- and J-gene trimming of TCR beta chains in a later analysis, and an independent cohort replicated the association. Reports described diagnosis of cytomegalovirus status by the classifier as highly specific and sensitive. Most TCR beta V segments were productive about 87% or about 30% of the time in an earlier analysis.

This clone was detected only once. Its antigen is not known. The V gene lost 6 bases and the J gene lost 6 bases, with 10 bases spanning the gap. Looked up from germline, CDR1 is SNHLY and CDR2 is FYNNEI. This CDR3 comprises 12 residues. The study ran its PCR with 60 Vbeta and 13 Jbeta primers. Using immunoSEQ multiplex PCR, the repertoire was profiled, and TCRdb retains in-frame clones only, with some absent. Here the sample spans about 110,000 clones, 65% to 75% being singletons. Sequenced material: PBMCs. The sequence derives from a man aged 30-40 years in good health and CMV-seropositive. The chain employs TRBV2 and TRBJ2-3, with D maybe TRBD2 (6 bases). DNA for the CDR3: TGTGCCAGCAGCCTGGAGGGGGATACGCAGTATTTT. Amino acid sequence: CASSLEGDTQYF.